One and the same sample provided the 10 T cell receptor beta chains below, sequenced in a study of cytomegalovirus exposure and HLA in healthy donors. It was with 60 Vbeta and 13 Jbeta primers that the PCR ran. Profiled with immunoSEQ multiplex PCR; TCRdb holds only in-frame clones, not every one. The sample lists about 150,000 clones, less than 65% occurring once. The material sequenced was PBMCs. These receptors came from a woman in her thirties in good health and CMV-seropositive.

The rearrangement uses TRBV5-1 and TRBJ2-3; 11 bases match TRBD2. V lost 6 bases and J lost 4; bases outside the gene matches: 7. Per germline, CDR1 SGHRS and CDR2 YFSETQ. The CDR3 loop spans 15 amino acids. The CDR3: CASNIAGGRADTQYF. For the CDR3, the DNA is TGCGCCAGCAATATAGCGGGGGGGCGCGCAGATACGCAGTATTTT.

This clone occurred a few times. This chain joins TRBV5-6 and TRBJ1-2, with TRBD1 as a possible D gene (5 bases). Per the germline V gene, CDR1 is SGHDT and CDR2 is YYEEEE. This CDR3 comprises 15 residues. The V gene lost 3 bases and the J gene lost 4 bases, with 16 bases spanning the gap. CDR3 protein: CASSWGMGGSYGYTF. The CDR3 DNA sequence: TGTGCCAGCAGCTGGGGTATGGGGGGTAGCTATGGCTACACCTTC.

The CDR3 spells CASSPSTGGYEQYF. CDR3 in DNA: TGTGCCAGCAGCCCTTCGACAGGGGGCTACGAGCAGTACTTC. The chain employs TRBV28 and TRBJ2-7; TRBD1 agrees at 9 bases. CDR3 size: 14 residues. Per germline, CDR1 MDHEN and CDR2 SYDVKM. Trimming took 6 bases from V and 3 from J; bases not matched to a gene: 6.

This chain connects TRBV9 to TRBJ1-4; 7 bases agree with TRBD1. The junction had 5 bases not matched to a gene; V was cut back by 2 bases and J by 7 bases. Per germline, CDR1 SGDLS and CDR2 YYNGEE. This CDR3 is built from 14 residues. The CDR3 protein is CASSVGQKGEKLFF. The CDR3 bases are TGTGCCAGCAGCGTGGGACAGAAAGGTGAAAAACTGTTTTTT.

This clone was counted only a few times. The chain joins TRBV4-1 to TRBJ2-1, with 13 bases matching TRBD2. This CDR3 has 17 amino acids. The junction had 10 bases not matched to a gene; V was cut back by 5 bases and J by 6 bases. Germline CDR1 and CDR2: MGHRA and YSYEKL. The CDR3 bases are TGCGCCAGCAGCACCACCCATGGGACTAGCGGGATCAATGAGCAGTTCTTC. This encodes CASSTTHGTSGINEQFF.

This clone was recorded once. This chain uses TRBV28 with TRBJ2-7, with a weak D call TRBD2 (6 bases). This CDR3 is 14 amino acids long. The ends were cut back, 5 bases at V and 5 bases at J, with 16 bases in the middle. Germline V lookup: CDR1 MDHEN, CDR2 SYDVKM. The CDR3 sequence: CASSTTQGGNEQYF. The CDR3 DNA is TGTGCCAGCAGTACAACCCAGGGAGGAAACGAGCAGTACTTC.

This clone was observed once. J is TRBJ2-3 and V is TRBV2, with 8 bases matching TRBD1. With V trimmed by 8 bases and J by 3 bases, 7 bases remained unmatched. The germline V gene encodes CDR1 SNHLY and CDR2 FYNNEI. This CDR3 comprises 14 residues. DNA of the CDR3: TGTGCCAGCGGCTGGGGGGACAGGACAGATACGCAGTATTTT. Its protein product is CASGWGDRTDTQYF.

A remark on this clone: Other DNA sequences of this sample code for an identical CDR3. J is TRBJ1-1 and V is TRBV18; tentatively, D is TRBD1 (5 bases). Germline V gene lookup returns CDR1 KGHSH and CDR2 LQKENI. With 3 bases removed from V and 1 base from J, the gap between germline ends came to 6 bases. CDR3 length: 13 residues. The CDR3 nucleotides read TGTGCCAGCTCACCCGGGGGGAACACTGAAGCTTTCTTT. Residues: CASSPGGNTEAFF.

The chain links TRBV10-3 to TRBJ1-1, with D tentatively TRBD1 (5 bases). V lost 6 bases, J lost 4 bases, and 21 bases lay in between. The length of the CDR3 is 16 residues. The germline CDR1 and CDR2 sequences are ENHRY and SYGVKD. The CDR3 bases are TGTGCCATCAGCCCAAACAAATTTATAAGGGGCACTGAAGCTTTCTTT. Its protein product is CAISPNKFIRGTEAFF.

The chain uses TRBV9 and TRBJ2-7; 10 bases line up with TRBD1. Germline loops: CDR1 SGDLS, CDR2 YYNGEE. V shed 3 bases and J 4 bases; nucleotides not matched to a gene: 4. This CDR3 contains 14 residues. In DNA form, the CDR3 reads TGTGCCAGCAGCGGGGACAGGGGTGGTTACGAGCAGTACTTC. This sequence encodes CASSGDRGGYEQYF.